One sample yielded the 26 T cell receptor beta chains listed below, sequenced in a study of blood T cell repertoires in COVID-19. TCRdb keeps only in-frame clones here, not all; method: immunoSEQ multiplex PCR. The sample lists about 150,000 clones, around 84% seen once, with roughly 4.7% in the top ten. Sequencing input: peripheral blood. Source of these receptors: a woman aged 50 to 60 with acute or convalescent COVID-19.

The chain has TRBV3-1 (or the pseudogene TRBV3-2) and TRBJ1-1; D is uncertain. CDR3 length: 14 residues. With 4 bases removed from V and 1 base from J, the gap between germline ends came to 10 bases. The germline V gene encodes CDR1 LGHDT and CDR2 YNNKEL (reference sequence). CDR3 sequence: CASSPYAGNTEAFF. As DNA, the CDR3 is TGTGCCAGCAGCCCTTATGCGGGGAACACTGAAGCTTTCTTT.

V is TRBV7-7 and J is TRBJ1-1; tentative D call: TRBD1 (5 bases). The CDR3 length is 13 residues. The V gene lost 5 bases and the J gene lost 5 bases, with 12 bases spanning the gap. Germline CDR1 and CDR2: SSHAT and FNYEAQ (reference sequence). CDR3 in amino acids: CASSLAEGTEAFF. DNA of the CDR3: TGTGCCAGCAGCCTGGCGGAGGGGACTGAAGCTTTCTTT.

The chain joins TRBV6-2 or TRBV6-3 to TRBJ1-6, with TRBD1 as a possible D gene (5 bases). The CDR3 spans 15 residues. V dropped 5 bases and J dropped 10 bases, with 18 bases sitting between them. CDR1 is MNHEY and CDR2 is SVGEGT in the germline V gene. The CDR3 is CASSQGSGAGSPLHF. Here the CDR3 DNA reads TGTGCCAGCAGTCAAGGATCCGGAGCAGGGTCACCCCTCCACTTT.

The DNA of the CDR3 is TGCGCCAGCAGCCAAGCAACAGACTATAATTCACCCCTCCACTTT. Translation gives CASSQATDYNSPLHF. This chain connects TRBV4-3 to TRBJ1-6, with D unresolved. V lost 1 base to trimming and J lost 3 bases, with 7 bases between them. Germline CDR1 LGHNA, CDR2 YSLEER. The CDR3 consists of 15 residues.

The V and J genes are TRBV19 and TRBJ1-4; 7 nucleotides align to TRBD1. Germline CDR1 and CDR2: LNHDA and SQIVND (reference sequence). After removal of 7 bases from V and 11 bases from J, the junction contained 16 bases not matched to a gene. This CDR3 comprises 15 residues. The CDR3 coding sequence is TGTGCCAGTACAAACCCCGACAGGGATTCGATGAAACTGTTTTTT. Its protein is CASTNPDRDSMKLFF.

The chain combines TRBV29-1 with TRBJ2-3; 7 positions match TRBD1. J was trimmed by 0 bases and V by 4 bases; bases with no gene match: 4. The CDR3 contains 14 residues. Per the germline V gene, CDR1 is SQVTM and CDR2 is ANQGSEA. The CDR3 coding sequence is TGCAGCGTTGCAGGGGGTTATAGCACAGATACGCAGTATTTT. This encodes CSVAGGYSTDTQYF.

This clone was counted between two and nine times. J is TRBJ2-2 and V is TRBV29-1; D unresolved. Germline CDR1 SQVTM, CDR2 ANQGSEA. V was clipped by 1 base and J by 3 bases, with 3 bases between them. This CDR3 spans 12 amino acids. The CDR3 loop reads CSVEAYTGELFF. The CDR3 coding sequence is TGCAGCGTTGAAGCGTACACCGGGGAGCTGTTTTTT.

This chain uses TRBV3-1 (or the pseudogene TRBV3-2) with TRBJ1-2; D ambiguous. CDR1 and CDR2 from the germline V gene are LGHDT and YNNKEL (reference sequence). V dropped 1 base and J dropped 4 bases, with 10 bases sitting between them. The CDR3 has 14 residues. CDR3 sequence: CASSQGSLSYGYTF. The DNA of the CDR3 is TGTGCCAGCAGCCAAGGGAGCCTTAGCTATGGCTACACCTTC.

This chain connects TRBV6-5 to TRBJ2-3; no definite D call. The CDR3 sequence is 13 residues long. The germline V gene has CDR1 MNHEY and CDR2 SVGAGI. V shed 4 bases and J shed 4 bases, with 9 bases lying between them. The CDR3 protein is CASSWPNSDTQYF. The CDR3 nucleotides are TGTGCCAGCAGTTGGCCAAATTCAGATACGCAGTATTTT.

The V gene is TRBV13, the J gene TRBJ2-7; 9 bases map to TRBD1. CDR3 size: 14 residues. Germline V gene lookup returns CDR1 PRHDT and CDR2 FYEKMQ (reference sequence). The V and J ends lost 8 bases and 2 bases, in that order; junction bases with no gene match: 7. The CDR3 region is CASQYGTGTYEQYF. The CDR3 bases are TGTGCCAGCCAATACGGGACAGGGACCTACGAGCAGTACTTC.

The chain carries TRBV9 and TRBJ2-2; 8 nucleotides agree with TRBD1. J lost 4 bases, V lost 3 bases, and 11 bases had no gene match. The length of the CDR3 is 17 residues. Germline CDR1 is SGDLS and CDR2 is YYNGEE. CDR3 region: CASSASPVDRVTGELFF. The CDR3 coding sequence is TGTGCCAGCAGCGCGTCACCAGTGGACAGGGTCACCGGGGAGCTGTTTTTT.

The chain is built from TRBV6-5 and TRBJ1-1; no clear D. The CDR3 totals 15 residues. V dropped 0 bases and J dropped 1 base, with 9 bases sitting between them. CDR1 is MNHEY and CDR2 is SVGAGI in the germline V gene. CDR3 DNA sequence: TGTGCCAGCAGTTACTCCGACTCTAGGAACACTGAAGCTTTCTTT. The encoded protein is CASSYSDSRNTEAFF.

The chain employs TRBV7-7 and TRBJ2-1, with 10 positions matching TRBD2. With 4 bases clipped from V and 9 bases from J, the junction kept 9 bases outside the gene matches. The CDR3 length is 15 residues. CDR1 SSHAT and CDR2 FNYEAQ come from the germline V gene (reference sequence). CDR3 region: CASSSSGGAASEQFF. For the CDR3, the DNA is TGTGCCAGCAGCTCAAGCGGGGGGGCAGCTAGTGAGCAGTTCTTC.

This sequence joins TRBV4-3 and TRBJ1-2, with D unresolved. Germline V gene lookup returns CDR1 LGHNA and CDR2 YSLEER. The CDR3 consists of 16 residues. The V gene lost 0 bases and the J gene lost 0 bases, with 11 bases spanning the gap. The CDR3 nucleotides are TGCGCCAGCAGCCAAGATTATCGGGGAACTAACTATGGCTACACCTTC. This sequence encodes CASSQDYRGTNYGYTF.

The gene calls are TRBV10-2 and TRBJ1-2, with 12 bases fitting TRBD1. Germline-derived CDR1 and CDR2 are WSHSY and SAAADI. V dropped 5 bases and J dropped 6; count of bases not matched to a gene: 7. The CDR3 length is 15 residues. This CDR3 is CASSQGDRGPHGYTF. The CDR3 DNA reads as TGCGCCAGCAGTCAGGGGGACAGGGGGCCCCATGGCTACACCTTC.

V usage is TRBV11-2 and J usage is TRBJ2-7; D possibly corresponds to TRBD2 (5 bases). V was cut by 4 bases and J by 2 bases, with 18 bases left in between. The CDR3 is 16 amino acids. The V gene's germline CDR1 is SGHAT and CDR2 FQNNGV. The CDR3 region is CASSSQTKTGTYEQYF. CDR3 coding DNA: TGTGCCAGCAGCTCACAGACAAAGACGGGAACCTACGAGCAGTACTTC.

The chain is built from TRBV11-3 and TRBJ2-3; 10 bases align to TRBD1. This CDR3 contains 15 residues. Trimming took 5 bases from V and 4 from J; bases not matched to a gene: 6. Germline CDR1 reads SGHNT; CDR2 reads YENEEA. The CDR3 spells CASSKTGGGSDTQYF. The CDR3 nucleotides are TGTGCCAGCAGCAAGACAGGGGGCGGGTCAGATACGCAGTATTTT.

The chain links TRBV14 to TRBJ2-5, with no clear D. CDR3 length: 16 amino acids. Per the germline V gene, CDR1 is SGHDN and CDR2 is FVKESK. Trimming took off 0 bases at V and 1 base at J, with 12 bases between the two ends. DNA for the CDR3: TGTGCCAGCAGCCAAGAGGCCTCCTCATTCCAAGAGACCCAGTACTTC. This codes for CASSQEASSFQETQYF.

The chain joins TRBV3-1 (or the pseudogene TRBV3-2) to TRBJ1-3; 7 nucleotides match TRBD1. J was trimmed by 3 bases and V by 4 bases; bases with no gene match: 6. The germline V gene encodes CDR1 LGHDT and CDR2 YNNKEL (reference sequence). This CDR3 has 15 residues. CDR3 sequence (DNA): TGTGCCAGCAGCCCCCCAGGGGGAATTGGAAACACCATATATTTT. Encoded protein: CASSPPGGIGNTIYF.

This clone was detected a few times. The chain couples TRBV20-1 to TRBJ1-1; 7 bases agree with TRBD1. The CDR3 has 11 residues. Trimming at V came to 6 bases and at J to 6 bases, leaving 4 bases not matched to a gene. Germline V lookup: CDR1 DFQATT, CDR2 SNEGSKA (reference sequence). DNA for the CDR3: TGCAGTGCGCCTAGGGGGCCTGAAGCTTTCTTT. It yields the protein CSAPRGPEAFF.

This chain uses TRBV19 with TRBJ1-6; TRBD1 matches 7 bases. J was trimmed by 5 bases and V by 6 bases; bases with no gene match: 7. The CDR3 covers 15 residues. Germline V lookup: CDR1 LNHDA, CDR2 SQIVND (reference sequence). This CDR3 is CASRGRGNNNSPLHF. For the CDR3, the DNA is TGTGCCAGTAGGGGCAGGGGGAATAATAATTCACCCCTCCACTTT.

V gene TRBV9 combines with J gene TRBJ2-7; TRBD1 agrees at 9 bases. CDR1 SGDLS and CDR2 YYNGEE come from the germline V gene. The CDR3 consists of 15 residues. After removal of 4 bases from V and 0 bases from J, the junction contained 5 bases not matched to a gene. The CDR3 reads CASSRQGEPSYEQYF. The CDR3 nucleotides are TGTGCCAGCAGCCGACAGGGGGAACCCTCCTACGAGCAGTACTTC.

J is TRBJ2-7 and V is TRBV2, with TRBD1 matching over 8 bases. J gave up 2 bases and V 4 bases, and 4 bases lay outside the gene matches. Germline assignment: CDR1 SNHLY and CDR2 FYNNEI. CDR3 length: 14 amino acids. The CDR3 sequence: CASSGRDRTYEQYF. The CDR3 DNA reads TGTGCCAGCAGTGGACGGGACAGGACCTACGAGCAGTACTTC.

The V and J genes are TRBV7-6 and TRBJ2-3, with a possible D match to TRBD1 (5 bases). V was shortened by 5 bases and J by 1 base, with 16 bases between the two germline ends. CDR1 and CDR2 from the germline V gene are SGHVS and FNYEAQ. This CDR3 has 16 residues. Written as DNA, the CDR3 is TGTGCCAGCAGCCTAGGACACCACCTGGGCACAGATACGCAGTATTTT. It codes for CASSLGHHLGTDTQYF.

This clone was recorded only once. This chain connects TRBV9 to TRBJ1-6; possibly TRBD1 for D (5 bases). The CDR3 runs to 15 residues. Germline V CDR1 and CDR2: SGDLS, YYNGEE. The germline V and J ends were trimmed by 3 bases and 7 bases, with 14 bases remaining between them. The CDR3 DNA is TGTGCCAGCAGCGCTTCGGGGGGAGGGAATTCACCCCTCCACTTT. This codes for CASSASGGGNSPLHF.

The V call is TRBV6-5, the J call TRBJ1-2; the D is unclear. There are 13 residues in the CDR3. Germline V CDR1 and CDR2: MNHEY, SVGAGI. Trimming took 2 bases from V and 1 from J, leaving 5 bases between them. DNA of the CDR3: TGTGCCAGCAGTTACCAGATTAACTATGGCTACACCTTC. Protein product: CASSYQINYGYTF.